This entry lists 23 T cell receptor beta chains sequenced from one sample in a study of control samples from healthy donors and cancer patients. The assay was immunoSEQ multiplex PCR, and TCRdb's table has in-frame clones only and misses some. Of under 450,000 clones listed, 80% to 95% are singletons. What was sequenced was PBMCs. These receptors came from a man aged 35 to 55 with head and neck cancer.

V is TRBV6-1 and J is TRBJ1-2; D is possibly TRBD1 (5 bases). The CDR3 is 15 residues long. V lost 0 bases and J 4 bases, leaving 12 bases between the germline ends. The germline CDR1 and CDR2 sequences are MNHNS and SASEGT. The CDR3 protein is CASSEAGAGIYGYTF. DNA for the CDR3: TGTGCCAGCAGTGAAGCTGGGGCAGGGATCTATGGCTACACCTTC.

The chain combines TRBV28 with TRBJ2-6; tentatively, D is TRBD2 (5 bases). The V and J ends lost 6 bases and 2 bases respectively, with 11 bases between them. This CDR3 is built from 15 residues. The germline V gene has CDR1 MDHEN and CDR2 SYDVKM. CDR3 residues: CASREGAAGANVLTF. As DNA, the CDR3 is TGTGCCAGCAGAGAGGGAGCAGCTGGGGCCAACGTCCTGACTTTC. Full variable domain (outside the CDR3, taken from reference TRBV28 and TRBJ2-6): DVKVTQSSRYLVKRTGEKVFLECVQDMDHENMFWYRQDPGLGLRLIYFSYDVKMKEKGDIPEGYSVSREKKERFSLILESASTNQTSMYLCASREGAAGANVLTFGAGSRLTVL.

The rearrangement joins TRBV2 to TRBJ1-5; D uncertain. V was cut by 5 bases and J by 7 bases, with 9 bases left in between. The CDR3 is 12 amino acids. From germline, CDR1 is SNHLY and CDR2 FYNNEI. The CDR3 loop reads CASSMGSQPQHF. In DNA form, the CDR3 reads TGTGCCAGCAGTATGGGGTCCCAGCCCCAGCATTTT. The whole variable domain, remainder taken from reference TRBV2 and TRBJ1-5, is EPEVTQTPSHQVTQMGQEVILRCVPISNHLYFYWYRQILGQKVEFLVSFYNNEISEKSEIFDDQFSVERPDGSNFTLKIRSTKLEDSAMYFCASSMGSQPQHFGDGTRLSIL.

The rearrangement joins TRBV11-2 to TRBJ2-7, with D hard to call. Germline CDR1 SGHAT, CDR2 FQNNGV. CDR3 size: 15 residues. With 1 base removed from V and 1 base from J, the gap between germline ends came to 11 bases. CDR3 in DNA: TGTGCCAGCAGCTTAGGGCTCCCCGGGTCCTACGAGCAGTACTTC. This translates into CASSLGLPGSYEQYF.

The V call is TRBV7-2, the J call TRBJ2-7; the D call may be TRBD1 or TRBD2 (5 bases each). Trimming took off 5 bases at V and 2 bases at J, with 16 bases between the two ends. The V gene's germline CDR1 is SGHTA and CDR2 FQGNSA. The CDR3 runs to 15 residues. CDR3 residues: CASSTEPGRTYEQYF. CDR3 nucleotide sequence: TGTGCCAGCAGCACCGAACCGGGACGAACCTACGAGCAGTACTTC.

The chain joins TRBV28 to TRBJ2-7; no clear D gene. V lost 5 bases and J lost 6, with 5 bases in between. The CDR3 sequence is 10 residues long. The germline CDR1 and CDR2 sequences are MDHEN and SYDVKM. The CDR3 protein is CASSHVEQYF. CDR3 coding DNA: TGTGCCAGCAGTCACGTCGAGCAGTACTTC.

On this clone itself: Distinct nucleotide sequences in the sample also encode this CDR3. The V and J genes are TRBV12-3 or TRBV12-4 and TRBJ2-7; no reliable D call. Trimming pared 5 bases from V and 0 bases from J, leaving 2 bases between. The CDR3 is 11 residues long. The CDR3 DNA reads as TGTGCCAGCAGTACCTCCTACGAGCAGTACTTC. Amino acids: CASSTSYEQYF.

V is TRBV4-2 and J is TRBJ2-5, with D unresolved. From germline, CDR1 is LGHNA and CDR2 YNFKEQ. V was pared by 0 bases and J by 2 bases, with 13 bases between. The CDR3 length is 16 residues. The CDR3 DNA reads TGTGCCAGCAGCCAAGATTTTTTGGGCAGTCAAGAGACCCAGTACTTC. This codes for CASSQDFLGSQETQYF.

The chain carries TRBV5-1 and TRBJ2-3; unclear D gene. V shed 4 bases and J shed 4 bases, with 10 bases lying between them. The CDR3 covers 13 residues. Germline V gives CDR1 SGHRS, CDR2 YFSETQ. The DNA of the CDR3 is TGCGCCAGCAGCCTCCCGGATGCAGATACGCAGTATTTT. It encodes CASSLPDADTQYF.

This clone appeared once. The J gene is TRBJ1-6, the V gene TRBV11-3, with D hard to call. Trimming removed 3 bases at V and 10 bases at J, with 10 bases between. The CDR3 length is 13 residues. Germline-derived CDR1 and CDR2 are SGHNT and YENEEA. For the CDR3, the DNA is TGTGCCAGCAGCTTCAATTGGGGATCACCCCTCCACTTT. Amino acids: CASSFNWGSPLHF.

The chain recombines TRBV11-2 with TRBJ1-3, with TRBD1 identical over 9 bases. Per the germline V gene, CDR1 is SGHAT and CDR2 is FQNNGV. The CDR3 length is 15 residues. The J segment lost 2 bases and the V segment lost 3 bases, leaving 2 bases of the junction unmatched. CDR3 in DNA: TGTGCCAGCAGCTTTGGGACAGGGCCTGGAAACACCATATATTTT. This translates into CASSFGTGPGNTIYF.

V and J are TRBV29-1 and TRBJ2-7; maybe TRBD2 (6 bases). Per germline, CDR1 SQVTM and CDR2 ANQGSEA. There are 14 residues in the CDR3. V was trimmed by 5 bases and J by 7 bases, leaving 21 bases between them. The CDR3 is CSVQVRTTTGEQYF. The CDR3 nucleotides read TGCAGCGTTCAAGTGCGGACTACCACGGGGGAGCAGTACTTC.

The chain links TRBV6-6 to TRBJ1-1; D possibly corresponds to TRBD1 (6 bases). CDR3 length equals 15 residues. V was clipped by 10 bases and J by 1 base, with 19 bases between them. Germline CDR1 is MNHNY and CDR2 is SVGAGI (reference sequence). CDR3 region: CAIRGPPGQNTEAFF. DNA for the CDR3: TGTGCCATCAGGGGACCGCCGGGACAGAACACTGAAGCTTTCTTT.

The rearrangement links TRBV11-2 to TRBJ2-3; TRBD1 agrees at 7 bases. Germline loops: CDR1 SGHAT, CDR2 FQNNGV. The junction had 9 bases not matched to a gene; V was cut back by 1 base and J by 5 bases. The CDR3 sequence is 16 residues long. CDR3 in DNA: TGTGCCAGCAGCTTAGGTTACAGGGGCTCACAAGATACGCAGTATTTT. Its translation is CASSLGYRGSQDTQYF.

The V gene is TRBV13, the J gene TRBJ2-7; TRBD2 agrees at 7 bases. CDR1 PRHDT and CDR2 FYEKMQ come from the germline V gene (reference sequence). V dropped 3 bases and J dropped 7; count of bases not matched to a gene: 3. The CDR3 is made up of 12 amino acids. The CDR3 here is CASSFGGGEQYF. For the CDR3, the DNA is TGTGCCAGCAGCTTTGGGGGAGGGGAGCAGTACTTC.

The sample holds a few counts of this clone. Other DNA sequences of this sample code for an identical CDR3. The chain combines TRBV4-3 with TRBJ2-2; D tentatively fits TRBD1 or TRBD2 (5 bases each). Germline V CDR1 and CDR2: LGHNA, YSLEER. Trimming pared 0 bases from V and 4 bases from J, leaving 6 bases between. There are 14 residues in the CDR3. CDR3 in amino acids: CASSQDGGTGELFF. CDR3 nucleotide sequence: TGCGCCAGCAGCCAAGATGGGGGCACCGGGGAGCTGTTTTTT.

The chain is built from TRBV18 and TRBJ2-2; a possible D gene is TRBD2 (6 bases). Trimming removed 5 bases at V and 6 bases at J, with 25 bases between. CDR3 length equals 18 residues. CDR1 is KGHSH and CDR2 is LQKENI in the germline V gene. CDR3 nucleotide sequence: TGTGCCAGCTCAGGGACTTATACTCTCAGCAGTTTCGCCGGGGAGCTGTTTTTT. As protein: CASSGTYTLSSFAGELFF.

This sequence joins TRBV7-2 and TRBJ2-1, with 14 bases fitting TRBD2. The CDR3 sequence is 16 residues long. Germline V gene lookup returns CDR1 SGHTA and CDR2 FQGNSA. Trimming cost V 6 bases and J 4 bases; bases outside gene matches: 5. The CDR3 loop reads CASRPRLAGGYNEQFF. As DNA, the CDR3 is TGTGCCAGCAGACCCAGACTAGCGGGGGGGTACAATGAGCAGTTCTTC.

The chain combines TRBV11-1 with TRBJ1-2, with D possibly being TRBD1 (5 bases). Trimming cost V 5 bases and J 6 bases, with 13 bases left between them. The germline CDR1 and CDR2 sequences are SGHAT and FQDESV (reference sequence). This CDR3 contains 13 residues. The CDR3 reads CASSRSQGDGYTF. CDR3 nucleotide sequence: TGTGCCAGCAGCCGGAGTCAGGGCGATGGCTACACCTTC.

The chain couples TRBV6-6 to TRBJ2-5; D unresolved. V lost 7 bases and J lost 3, with 12 bases in between. Germline V gene lookup returns CDR1 MNHNY and CDR2 SVGAGI (reference sequence). The CDR3 runs to 13 residues. CDR3 protein: CASTTTNKETQYF. In DNA, the CDR3 is TGTGCCAGCACCACAACCAATAAAGAGACCCAGTACTTC.

This chain connects TRBV28 to TRBJ2-7, with TRBD1 as a possible D gene (8 bases). Germline lookup yields CDR1 MDHEN and CDR2 SYDVKM. V gave up 5 bases and J gave up 0 bases, with 17 bases separating them. The CDR3 has 16 amino acids. The CDR3 DNA sequence: TGTGCCAGCAGTCTGAGGGGGGGACAGGCCTCCTACGAGCAGTACTTC. Protein sequence: CASSLRGGQASYEQYF.

The chain combines TRBV25-1 with TRBJ2-5, with TRBD1 identical over 8 bases. V lost 2 bases to trimming and J lost 4 bases; unmatched junction nucleotides: 6. The CDR3 covers 15 residues. Germline CDR1 reads MGHDK; CDR2 reads SYGVNS. CDR3 nucleotides: TGTGCCAGCAGTGAAAGACAGGGGTTAGGAGAGACCCAGTACTTC. The encoded protein is CASSERQGLGETQYF.

For this clone: A junction end diverges from the germline sequence, so it may reflect a read error. The V and J genes are TRBV5-8 and TRBJ1-2; the D gene is possibly TRBD1 (5 bases). Looked up from germline, CDR1 is SGHTS and CDR2 is YDEGEE. CDR3 length: 15 residues. CDR3 sequence (DNA): TGTGCCAGCAGTTTGGGGGGATCAGCTCATTATGGCTACACCTTC. Amino acids: CASSLGGSAHYGYTF.